This T cell receptor beta chain stems from a study of blood T cell repertoires in COVID-19. Background on the study: The United States, Italy and Spain provided the acute and convalescent COVID-19 samples.

Patients in Seattle were enrolled during active infection, then followed longitudinally. In the authors' methods: Researchers report that nucleated cell counts were estimated from reference gene primer amplification. TCRdb's table, derived via immunoSEQ multiplex PCR, lists solely in-frame clones and lacks some. That table is the source of V, J and clone size, and D and trimming were worked out from the DNA. The profile covers 140,000 or so clones, with about four fifths appearing a single time and just under 5% taken by the ten largest. This CDR3 is built from 16 residues. The germline V gene has CDR1 WSHSY and CDR2 SAAADI. The trim removed 4 bases at V and 6 bases at J, leaving 8 bases unmatched.

This sequence originates from a woman between 65 and 79 years old with COVID-19, enrolled during active disease. The source material was peripheral blood. The rearrangement uses TRBV10-2 and TRBJ2-3; TRBD1 matches 12 bases. CDR3 coding DNA: TGCGCCAGCAGTGTAGGGACAGGGGGCTCATCCGATACGCAGTATTTT. It specifies CASSVGTGGSSDTQYF.